These 5 T cell receptor beta chains came from one sample sequenced in a study of T cells in Graves' hyperthyroidism and ophthalmopathy. TCR beta CDR3 regions were amplified from RNA. When the TCR CDR3 underwent first-round RT-PCR, the HTBI primer set was used. TCRdb re-called the multiplex PCR reads through MiXCR, storing one row per CDR3 protein. This sample has approximately 570,000 distinct CDR3 sequences, with approximately 20% found just once. The sequencing sample was made of blood. Receptor source: a man in his forties with Graves' ophthalmopathy.

CDR3 nucleotides: TGTGCCAGCAGCGCGAGGCGGAACACTGAAGCTTTCTTT. Protein: CASSARRNTEAFF. V is TRBV7-3 and J is TRBJ1-1; the D is unclear. CDR3 length: 13 amino acids. Germline V gene data show CDR1 as SGHTA and CDR2 as FQGTGA. V was shortened by 5 bases and J by 1 base, with 8 bases between the two germline ends.

This clonotype was seen at least ten times. The chain links TRBV28 to TRBJ2-1, with 11 bases that match TRBD2. This CDR3 has 16 residues. The V gene's germline CDR1 is MDHEN and CDR2 SYDVKM. V was clipped by 4 bases and J by 3 bases; unmatched bases: 5. In DNA, the CDR3 is TGTGCCAGCAGTTCATCGGGACTAGCGGTCTACAATGAGCAGTTCTTC. It codes for CASSSSGLAVYNEQFF. The variable domain in full, completed from reference TRBV28 and TRBJ2-1, reads DVKVTQSSRYLVKRTGEKVFLECVQDMDHENMFWYRQDPGLGLRLIYFSYDVKMKEKGDIPEGYSVSREKKERFSLILESASTNQTSMYLCASSSSGLAVYNEQFFGPGTRLTVL.

This rearrangement joins TRBV18 to TRBJ2-3, with 12 bases identical to TRBD2. The CDR3 length is 17 residues. Germline assignment: CDR1 KGHSH and CDR2 LQKENI. J gave up 3 bases and V 2 bases, and 6 bases lay outside the gene matches. CDR3 coding DNA: TGTGCCAGCTCACCAATCAGGACTAGCGGGACAACAGATACGCAGTATTTT. Protein: CASSPIRTSGTTDTQYF.

This sequence joins TRBV4-3 and TRBJ2-7; 8 positions match TRBD1. CDR3 length: 14 residues. V was clipped by 1 base and J by 8 bases; unmatched bases: 7. CDR1 LGHNA and CDR2 YSLEER come from the germline V gene. This CDR3 is CASSQGGRGHKQYF. CDR3 nucleotides: TGCGCCAGCAGCCAAGGGGGCAGGGGGCACAAGCAGTACTTC.

This clonotype was detected a few times. V and J are TRBV29-1 and TRBJ1-2; D might be TRBD1 (6 bases). Trimming pared 2 bases from V and 5 bases from J, leaving 9 bases between. Germline loops: CDR1 SQVTM, CDR2 ANQGSEA. The CDR3 sequence is 12 residues long. The CDR3 reads CSVEQGTYGYTF. The CDR3 DNA reads TGCAGCGTTGAACAGGGGACATATGGCTACACCTTC.